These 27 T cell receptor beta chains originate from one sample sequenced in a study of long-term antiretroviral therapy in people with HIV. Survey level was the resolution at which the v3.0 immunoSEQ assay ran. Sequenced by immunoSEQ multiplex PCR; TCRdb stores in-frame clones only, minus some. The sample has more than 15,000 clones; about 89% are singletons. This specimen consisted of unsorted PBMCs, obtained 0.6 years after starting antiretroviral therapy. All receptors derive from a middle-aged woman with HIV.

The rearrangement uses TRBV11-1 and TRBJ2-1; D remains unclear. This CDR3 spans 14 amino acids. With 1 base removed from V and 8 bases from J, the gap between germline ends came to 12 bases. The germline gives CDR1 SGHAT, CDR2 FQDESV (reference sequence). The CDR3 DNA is TGTGCCAGCAGCTTAGTTGGCCTAAGGGATGAGCAGTTCTTC. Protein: CASSLVGLRDEQFF.

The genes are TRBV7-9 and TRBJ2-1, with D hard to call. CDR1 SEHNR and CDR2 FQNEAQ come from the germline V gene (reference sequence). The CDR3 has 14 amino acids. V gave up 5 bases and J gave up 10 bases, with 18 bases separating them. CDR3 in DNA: TGTGCCAGCAGCAAAAATTCCGACCGTCGCGAGCAGTTCTTC. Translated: CASSKNSDRREQFF.

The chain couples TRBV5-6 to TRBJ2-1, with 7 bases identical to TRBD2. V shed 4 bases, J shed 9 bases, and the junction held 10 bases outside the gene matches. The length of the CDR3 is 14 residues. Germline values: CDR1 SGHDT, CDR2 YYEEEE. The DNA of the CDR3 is TGTGCCAGCAGCGCCAGGACTAGGTTCCTTGAGCAGTTCTTC. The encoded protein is CASSARTRFLEQFF.

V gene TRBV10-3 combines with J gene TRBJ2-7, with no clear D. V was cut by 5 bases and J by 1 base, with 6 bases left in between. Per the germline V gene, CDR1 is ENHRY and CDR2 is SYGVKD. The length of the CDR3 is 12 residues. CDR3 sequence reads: CAISQVSYEQYF. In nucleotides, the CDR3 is TGTGCCATCAGTCAGGTTTCCTACGAGCAGTACTTC.

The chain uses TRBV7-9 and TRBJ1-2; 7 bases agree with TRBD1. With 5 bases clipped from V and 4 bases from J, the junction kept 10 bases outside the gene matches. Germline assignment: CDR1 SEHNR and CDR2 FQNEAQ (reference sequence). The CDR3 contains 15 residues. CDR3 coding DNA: TGTGCCAGCAGCGCAATGGGAGGGGGCGGCTATGGCTACACCTTC. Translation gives CASSAMGGGGYGYTF.

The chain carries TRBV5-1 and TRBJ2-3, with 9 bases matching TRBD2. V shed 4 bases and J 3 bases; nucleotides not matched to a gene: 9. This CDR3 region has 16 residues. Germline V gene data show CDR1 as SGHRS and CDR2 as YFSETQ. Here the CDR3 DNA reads TGCGCCAGCAGCCGCGTTGGCGGGGGGGTTACAGATACGCAGTATTTT. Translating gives CASSRVGGGVTDTQYF.

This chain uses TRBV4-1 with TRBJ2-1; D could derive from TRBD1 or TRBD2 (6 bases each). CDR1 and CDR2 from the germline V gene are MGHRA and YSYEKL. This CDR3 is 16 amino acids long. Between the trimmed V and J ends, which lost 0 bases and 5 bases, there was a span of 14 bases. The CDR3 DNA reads TGCGCCAGCAGCCAAGATCCCACAGGGACTCACAATGAGCAGTTCTTC. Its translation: CASSQDPTGTHNEQFF.

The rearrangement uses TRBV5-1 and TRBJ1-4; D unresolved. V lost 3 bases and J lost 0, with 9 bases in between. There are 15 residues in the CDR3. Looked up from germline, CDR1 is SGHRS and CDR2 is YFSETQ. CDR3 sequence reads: CASSSTQATNEKLFF. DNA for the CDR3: TGCGCCAGCAGCTCCACACAAGCAACTAATGAAAAACTGTTTTTT. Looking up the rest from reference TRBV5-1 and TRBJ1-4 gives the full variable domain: KAGVTQTPRYLIKTRGQQVTLSCSPISGHRSVSWYQQTPGQGLQFLFEYFSETQRNKGNFPGRFSGRQFSNSRSEMNVSTLELGDSALYLCASSSTQATNEKLFFGSGTQLSVL.

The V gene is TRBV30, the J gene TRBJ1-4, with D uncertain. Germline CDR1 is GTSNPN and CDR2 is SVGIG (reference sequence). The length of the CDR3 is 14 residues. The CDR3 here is CASDGTATNEKLFF. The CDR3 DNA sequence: TGTGCTTCGGACGGTACTGCAACTAATGAAAAACTGTTTTTT.

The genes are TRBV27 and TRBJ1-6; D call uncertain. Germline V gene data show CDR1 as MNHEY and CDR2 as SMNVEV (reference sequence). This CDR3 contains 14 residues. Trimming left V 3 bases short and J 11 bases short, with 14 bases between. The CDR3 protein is CASSLRPRDTPLHF. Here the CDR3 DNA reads TGTGCCAGCAGTTTGCGGCCTAGGGATACACCCCTCCACTTT.

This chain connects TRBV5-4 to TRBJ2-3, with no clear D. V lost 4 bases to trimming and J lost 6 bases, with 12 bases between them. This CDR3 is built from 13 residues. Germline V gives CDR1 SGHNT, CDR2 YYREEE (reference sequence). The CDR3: CASSLRPEDTQYF. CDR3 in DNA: TGTGCCAGCAGCCTTCGCCCGGAGGATACGCAGTATTTT.

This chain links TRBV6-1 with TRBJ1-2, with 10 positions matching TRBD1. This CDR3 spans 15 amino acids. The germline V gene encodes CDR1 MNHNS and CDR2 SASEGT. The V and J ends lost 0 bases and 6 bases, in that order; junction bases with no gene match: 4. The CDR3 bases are TGTGCCAGCAGTGAAGCGGGACAGGGGTTTCATGGCTACACCTTC. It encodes CASSEAGQGFHGYTF.

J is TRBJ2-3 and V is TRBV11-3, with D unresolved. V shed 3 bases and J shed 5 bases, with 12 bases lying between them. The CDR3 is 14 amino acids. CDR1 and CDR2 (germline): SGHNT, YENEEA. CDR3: CASSLGNVGDTQYF. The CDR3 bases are TGTGCCAGCAGCTTGGGCAATGTGGGAGATACGCAGTATTTT.

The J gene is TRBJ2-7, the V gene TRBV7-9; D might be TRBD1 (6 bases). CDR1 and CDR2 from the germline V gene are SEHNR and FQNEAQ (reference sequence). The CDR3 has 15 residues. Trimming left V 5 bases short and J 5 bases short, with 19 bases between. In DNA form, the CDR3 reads TGTGCCAGCAGCCCGGCGGTTGGGACAAGGAACGAGCAGTACTTC. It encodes CASSPAVGTRNEQYF.

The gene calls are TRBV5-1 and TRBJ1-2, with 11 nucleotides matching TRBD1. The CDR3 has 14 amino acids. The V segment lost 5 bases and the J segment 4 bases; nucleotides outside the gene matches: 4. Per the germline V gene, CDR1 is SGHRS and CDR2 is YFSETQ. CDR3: CASSLGQGAYGYTF. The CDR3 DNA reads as TGCGCCAGCAGTTTAGGACAGGGGGCCTATGGCTACACCTTC.

The DNA of the CDR3 is TGCGCCAGCCGAACAAGACCGGGACAGGGGGACACTGAAGCTTTCTTT. This translates into CASRTRPGQGDTEAFF. This chain joins TRBV4-1 and TRBJ1-1, with 11 bases lining up with TRBD1. The trim removed 8 bases at V and 3 bases at J, leaving 11 bases unmatched. The CDR3 covers 16 residues. Germline CDR1 MGHRA, CDR2 YSYEKL.

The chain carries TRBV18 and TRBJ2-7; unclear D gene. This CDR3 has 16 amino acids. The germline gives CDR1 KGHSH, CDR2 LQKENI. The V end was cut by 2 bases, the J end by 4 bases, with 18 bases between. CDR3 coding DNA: TGTGCCAGCTCACCAATGGGGATAGGTACTTCTTACGAGCAGTACTTC. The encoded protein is CASSPMGIGTSYEQYF.

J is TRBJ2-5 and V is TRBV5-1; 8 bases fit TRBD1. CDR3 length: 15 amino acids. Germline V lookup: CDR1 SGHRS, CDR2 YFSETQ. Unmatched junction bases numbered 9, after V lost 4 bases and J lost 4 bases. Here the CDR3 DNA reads TGCGCCAGCAGCGCCGGACAGGGAGATGGAGAGACCCAGTACTTC. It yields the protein CASSAGQGDGETQYF. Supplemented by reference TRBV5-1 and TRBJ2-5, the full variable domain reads KAGVTQTPRYLIKTRGQQVTLSCSPISGHRSVSWYQQTPGQGLQFLFEYFSETQRNKGNFPGRFSGRQFSNSRSEMNVSTLELGDSALYLCASSAGQGDGETQYFGPGTRLLVL.

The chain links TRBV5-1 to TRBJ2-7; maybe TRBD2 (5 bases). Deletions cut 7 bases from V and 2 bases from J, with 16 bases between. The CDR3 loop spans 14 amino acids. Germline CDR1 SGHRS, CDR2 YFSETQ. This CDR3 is CASADLRGTYEQYF. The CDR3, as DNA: TGCGCCAGCGCTGACCTTCGGGGTACCTACGAGCAGTACTTC. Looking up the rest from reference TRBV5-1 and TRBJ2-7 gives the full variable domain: KAGVTQTPRYLIKTRGQQVTLSCSPISGHRSVSWYQQTPGQGLQFLFEYFSETQRNKGNFPGRFSGRQFSNSRSEMNVSTLELGDSALYLCASADLRGTYEQYFGPGTRLTVT.

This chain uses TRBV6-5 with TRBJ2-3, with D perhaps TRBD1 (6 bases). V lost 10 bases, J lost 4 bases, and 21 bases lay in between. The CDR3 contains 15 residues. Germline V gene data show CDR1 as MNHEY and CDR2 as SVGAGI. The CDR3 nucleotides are TGTGCCACCGCCCGGGGACAAATCGGAGCAGATACGCAGTATTTT. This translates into CATARGQIGADTQYF.

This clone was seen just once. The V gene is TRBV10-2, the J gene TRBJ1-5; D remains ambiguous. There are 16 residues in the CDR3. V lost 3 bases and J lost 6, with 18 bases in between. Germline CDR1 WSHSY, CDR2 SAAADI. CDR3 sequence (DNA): TGCGCCAGCAGTGAAAGAGGCTCCTACGCGGTTCAGCCCCAGCATTTT. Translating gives CASSERGSYAVQPQHF.

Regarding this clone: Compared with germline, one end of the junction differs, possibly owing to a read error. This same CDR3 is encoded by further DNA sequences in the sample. This CDR3 reads CASSFVRNSPLHF. CDR3 in DNA: TGTGCCAGCAGCTTCGTCCGTAATTCACCTCTCCACTTT. The genes are TRBV5-5 and TRBJ1-6; D remains unclear. The CDR3 contains 13 residues. The V gene's germline CDR1 is SGHKS and CDR2 YYEKEE (reference sequence).

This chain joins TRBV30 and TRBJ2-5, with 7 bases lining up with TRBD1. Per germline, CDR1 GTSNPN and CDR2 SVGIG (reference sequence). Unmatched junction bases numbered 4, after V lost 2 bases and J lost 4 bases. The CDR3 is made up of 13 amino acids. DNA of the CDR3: TGTGCCTGGAGTATAAACAGGGGAGAGACCCAGTACTTC. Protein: CAWSINRGETQYF.

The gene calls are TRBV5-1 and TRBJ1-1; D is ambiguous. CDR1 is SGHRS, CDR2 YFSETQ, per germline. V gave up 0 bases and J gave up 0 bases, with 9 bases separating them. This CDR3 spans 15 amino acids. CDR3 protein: CASSLAGMMNTEAFF. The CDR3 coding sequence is TGCGCCAGCAGCTTGGCGGGGATGATGAACACTGAAGCTTTCTTT. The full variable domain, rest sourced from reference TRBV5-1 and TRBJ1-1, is KAGVTQTPRYLIKTRGQQVTLSCSPISGHRSVSWYQQTPGQGLQFLFEYFSETQRNKGNFPGRFSGRQFSNSRSEMNVSTLELGDSALYLCASSLAGMMNTEAFFGQGTRLTVV.

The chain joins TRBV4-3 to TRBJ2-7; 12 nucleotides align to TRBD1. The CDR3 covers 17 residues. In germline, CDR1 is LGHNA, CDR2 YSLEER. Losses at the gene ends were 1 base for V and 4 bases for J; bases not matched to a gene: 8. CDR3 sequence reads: CASSQVAGTGGRYEQYF. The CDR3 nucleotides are TGCGCCAGCAGCCAAGTTGCCGGGACAGGGGGCAGGTACGAGCAGTACTTC.

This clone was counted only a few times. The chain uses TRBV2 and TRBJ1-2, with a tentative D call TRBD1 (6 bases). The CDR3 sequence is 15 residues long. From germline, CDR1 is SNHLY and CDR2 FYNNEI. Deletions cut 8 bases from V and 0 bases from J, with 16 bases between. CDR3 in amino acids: CASSDSMNSNYGYTF. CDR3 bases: TGTGCCAGCTCGGACAGCATGAACTCTAACTATGGCTACACCTTC.

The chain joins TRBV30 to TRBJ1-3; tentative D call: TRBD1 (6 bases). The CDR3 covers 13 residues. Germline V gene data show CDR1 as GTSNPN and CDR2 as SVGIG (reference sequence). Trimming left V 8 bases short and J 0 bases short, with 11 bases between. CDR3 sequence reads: CARQGNSGNTIYF. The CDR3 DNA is TGTGCCCGGCAGGGGAACTCTGGAAACACCATATATTTT.